A selection of T cell receptor beta chains follows, all from one sample in a study of T cell repertoires in cytomegalovirus infection. No antigens are known for them. TCRdb analysed the reads with MiXCR anew, one entry per CDR3 protein. The sample records hundreds of thousands of distinct CDR3 sequences, around 31% being singletons. Source: cultured PBMCs, taken from culture after CMV antigen stimulation. The source is a human donor in good health (CMV status not recorded). Some clones in this sample may be carry-over from other donors' samples. Both conserved end residues are part of each CDR3. Fields, in order: clone size, V gene, D gene, J gene, CDR3 DNA, CDR3 protein. The D gene is left open where the match is weak. Clone sizes are given selectively: once, few, many, or a class where the clone is expanded.

clone_size: many; v_call: TRBV7-6; d_call: -; j_call: TRBJ2-7; cdr3_nt: TGTGCCAGCAGCTTACCCCGGGACGGGATGGGCGAGCAGTACTTC; cdr3_aa: CASSLPRDGMGEQYF
clone_size: -; v_call: TRBV11-2; d_call: -; j_call: TRBJ2-3; cdr3_nt: TGTGCCAGCAGCATTAGGGACGGAAGCACAGATACGCAGTATTTT; cdr3_aa: CASSIRDGSTDTQYF
clone_size: few; v_call: TRBV7-6; d_call: -; j_call: TRBJ2-1; cdr3_nt: TGTGCCAGCAGCGTGACTAGTGAGCAGTTCTTC; cdr3_aa: CASSVTSEQFF
clone_size: few; v_call: TRBV7-2; d_call: TRBD2; j_call: TRBJ2-1; cdr3_nt: TGTGCCAGCAGCCCGACTAGCCTAACCTACAATGAGCAGTTCTTC; cdr3_aa: CASSPTSLTYNEQFF
clone_size: -; v_call: TRBV12-3/TRBV12-4; d_call: -; j_call: TRBJ1-2; cdr3_nt: TGTGCCAGCAGTTACACAACCCCACGCTATGGCTACACCTTC; cdr3_aa: CASSYTTPRYGYTF
clone_size: few; v_call: TRBV7-8; d_call: -; j_call: TRBJ2-1; cdr3_nt: TGTGCCAGCAGCGCTTCGCGGCTGAGCTCCTACAATGAGCAGTTCTTC; cdr3_aa: CASSASRLSSYNEQFF
clone_size: -; v_call: TRBV4-1; d_call: -; j_call: TRBJ2-1; cdr3_nt: TGCGCCAGCAGCCCCCGGATCTGGGACGGTCGTGGTGAGCAGTTCTTC; cdr3_aa: CASSPRIWDGRGEQFF
clone_size: -; v_call: TRBV7-2; d_call: -; j_call: TRBJ2-7; cdr3_nt: TGTGCCAGCAGCCGTACGGGGGCCCGGGGGGAGCAGTACTTC; cdr3_aa: CASSRTGARGEQYF
clone_size: once; v_call: TRBV29-1; d_call: TRBD2; j_call: TRBJ2-3; cdr3_nt: TGCAGCGTTCCAGCGGGGGCAACAGATACGCAGTATTTT; cdr3_aa: CSVPAGATDTQYF
clone_size: -; v_call: TRBV5-3; d_call: -; j_call: TRBJ2-3; cdr3_nt: TGTGCCAGCAGTTTTGTAGCGGATTACGGGACACTTAGCACAGATACGCAGTATTTT; cdr3_aa: CASSFVADYGTLSTDTQYF
clone_size: -; v_call: TRBV4-2; d_call: TRBD2; j_call: TRBJ2-3; cdr3_nt: TGTGCCAGCAGTATGGGGACTAGCGGGGGCACAGATACGCAGTATTTT; cdr3_aa: CASSMGTSGGTDTQYF
clone_size: -; v_call: TRBV15; d_call: -; j_call: TRBJ2-1; cdr3_nt: TGTGCCACCAGCAGAGTTGGGGGTACCTACAATGAGCAGTTCTTC; cdr3_aa: CATSRVGGTYNEQFF
clone_size: many; v_call: TRBV7-2; d_call: -; j_call: TRBJ2-7; cdr3_nt: TGTGCCAGCAGTCCCGGGCTTACCTCATCCTACGAGCAGTACTTC; cdr3_aa: CASSPGLTSSYEQYF